These 14 T cell receptor beta chains share one sample of origin, sequenced in a study of patients and donors after allogeneic stem cell transplantation. TCRdb analysed the RT-PCR reads with MiXCR anew, one entry per CDR3 protein. The data show more than 150,000 distinct CDR3 sequences, with about a quarter seen just once and 25% to 30% held by the top ten. Sequencing was carried out using blood, either unsorted or a sorted T cell fraction (not recorded which). The receptors come from a human donor who was either an allogeneic HSCT recipient or a stem cell or donor lymphocyte infusion donor (not recorded which). It is not recorded whose cells these are; they may come from a transplant donor.

The chain recombines TRBV19 with TRBJ1-5; no reliable D call. The CDR3 is 13 amino acids. Germline assignment: CDR1 LNHDA and CDR2 SQIVND (reference sequence). V lost 6 bases to trimming and J lost 3 bases, with 9 bases between them. The CDR3 DNA sequence: TGTGCCAGTAGCCAGGCCTACAATCAGCCCCAGCATTTT. Its translation: CASSQAYNQPQHF.

This clonotype has only a few counts. The V and J genes are TRBV5-1 and TRBJ2-5; TRBD1 might be the D (6 bases). CDR3 length: 15 amino acids. Germline CDR1 is SGHRS and CDR2 is YFSETQ. V was cut by 4 bases and J by 3 bases, with 16 bases left in between. The CDR3 loop is CASSPNLGAKETQYF. The DNA for the CDR3 is TGCGCCAGCAGCCCGAATCTGGGGGCGAAAGAGACCCAGTACTTC.

In its sample, this clonotype was seen a few times. This chain joins TRBV24-1 and TRBJ2-5; TRBD1 aligns across 9 bases. Germline CDR1 is KGHDR and CDR2 is SFDVKD. The CDR3 sequence is 15 residues long. Unmatched junction bases numbered 8, after V lost 5 bases and J lost 5 bases. CDR3 loop: CATSATQGARETQYF. CDR3 nucleotides: TGTGCCACCAGTGCTACACAGGGGGCCCGGGAGACCCAGTACTTC.

CDR3 amino acids: CSAQRTFLARNQPQHF. Written as DNA, the CDR3 is TGCAGTGCCCAGAGGACATTTTTGGCCCGCAATCAGCCCCAGCATTTT. The chain couples TRBV20-1 to TRBJ1-5; perhaps TRBD1 as D (5 bases). The CDR3 consists of 16 residues. The V end was cut by 6 bases, the J end by 2 bases, with 20 bases between. Per the germline V gene, CDR1 is DFQATT and CDR2 is SNEGSKA (reference sequence).

The chain joins TRBV9 to TRBJ2-7; D not certain. CDR3 length: 14 residues. Deletions cut 0 bases from V and 1 base from J, with 8 bases between. Germline lookup yields CDR1 SGDLS and CDR2 YYNGEE. CDR3 sequence (DNA): TGTGCCAGCAGCGTAGATTTAGGTTCCTACGAGCAGTACTTC. Protein: CASSVDLGSYEQYF.

This clonotype has only a few counts. The rearrangement joins TRBV9 to TRBJ1-6; TRBD1 aligns across 7 bases. With 3 bases clipped from V and 6 bases from J, the junction kept 9 bases outside the gene matches. The CDR3 is 16 residues long. Germline loops: CDR1 SGDLS, CDR2 YYNGEE. The chain's CDR3 is CASSGGSGQLNSPLHF. The CDR3 region has the DNA TGTGCCAGCAGCGGAGGATCGGGACAGCTTAATTCACCCCTCCACTTT. Complete variable domain (other parts from reference TRBV9 and TRBJ1-6): DSGVTQTPKHLITATGQRVTLRCSPRSGDLSVYWYQQSLDQGLQFLIQYYNGEERAKGNILERFSAQQFPDLHSELNLSSLELGDSALYFCASSGGSGQLNSPLHFGNGTRLTVT.

This clonotype was detected a few times. The chain combines TRBV7-3 with TRBJ2-5; D gene uncertain. Germline loops: CDR1 SGHTA, CDR2 FQGTGA. Trimming shortened V by 1 base and J by 4 bases, and 7 bases separated the two germline ends. The CDR3 is 13 amino acids. The CDR3 bases are TGTGCCAGCAGCTTAAGTTTAGGAGAGACCCAGTACTTC. Protein product: CASSLSLGETQYF.

The V gene is TRBV12-3 or TRBV12-4, the J gene TRBJ1-4; D gene ambiguous. The CDR3 contains 16 residues. Trimming cost V 7 bases and J 2 bases, with 17 bases left between them. CDR3 residues: CASNAGGRQTNEKLFF. In DNA form, the CDR3 reads TGTGCCAGCAACGCGGGAGGCCGGCAGACTAATGAAAAACTGTTTTTT.

This clonotype was counted many times. The J gene is TRBJ1-6, the V gene TRBV4-2; maybe TRBD1 (6 bases). V was cut by 0 bases and J by 7 bases, with 10 bases left in between. The CDR3 spans 15 residues. Germline CDR1 reads LGHNA; CDR2 reads YNFKEQ. CDR3 sequence: CASSQEQGRNSPLHF. DNA for the CDR3: TGTGCCAGCAGCCAAGAGCAGGGGCGGAATTCACCCCTCCACTTT.

This clonotype was picked up a small number of times. The junction does not match germline at one end; this may be a read error. The rearrangement joins TRBV12-3 or TRBV12-4 to TRBJ2-2; D perhaps matches TRBD2 (5 bases). CDR3 length: 11 residues. CDR3 DNA sequence: TGTGCCAGCACTTTACTCGGGAAGCTGTTTTTT. Its protein product is CASTLLGKLFF.

V usage is TRBV7-9 and J usage is TRBJ2-5; tentative D call: TRBD1 (6 bases). Germline V gene data show CDR1 as SEHNR and CDR2 as FQNEAQ (reference sequence). Trimming cost V 8 bases and J 0 bases, with 10 bases left between them. This CDR3 has 13 residues. CDR3 protein: CASLGQNQETQYF. The CDR3 region has the DNA TGTGCCAGCCTGGGACAAAACCAAGAGACCCAGTACTTC.

This chain links TRBV10-3 with TRBJ2-1; 10 bases are shared with TRBD2. Germline V CDR1 and CDR2: ENHRY, SYGVKD. Unmatched junction bases numbered 2, after V lost 3 bases and J lost 9 bases. There are 13 residues in the CDR3. The CDR3 here is CAISDLAGVEQFF. CDR3 DNA: TGTGCCATCAGTGACCTAGCGGGAGTTGAGCAGTTCTTC.

For the CDR3, the DNA is TGCGCCAGCAGCCCGGACAGGGGGGTCAATCAGCCCCAGCATTTT. Encoded protein: CASSPDRGVNQPQHF. This chain links TRBV5-1 with TRBJ1-5; 10 bases line up with TRBD1. J gave up 3 bases and V 4 bases, and 4 bases lay outside the gene matches. CDR3 length: 15 amino acids. CDR1 SGHRS and CDR2 YFSETQ come from the germline V gene.

V gene TRBV15 combines with J gene TRBJ1-5; the D gene is possibly TRBD1 (6 bases). Per the germline V gene, CDR1 is LNHNV and CDR2 is YYDKDF (reference sequence). The CDR3 is made up of 15 amino acids. The germline V and J ends were trimmed by 5 bases and 8 bases, with 19 bases remaining between them. The DNA for the CDR3 is TGTGCCACCAGCGGAGGACAGACTTCCTTGGAGCCCCAGCATTTT. Protein: CATSGGQTSLEPQHF.